A single sample gave rise to the 25 T cell receptor beta chains below, sequenced in a study of blood T cells in healthy people across ages. The use of a sample-barcoded 5' primer and a J-beta primer mix characterized a second PCR of 7 to 11 cycles. TCRdb reanalysed the 5' RACE reads using MiXCR and keeps one entry per CDR3 protein. The sample has 1.5 million to 2 million distinct CDR3 sequences, more than 35% seen once. The sample was blood. Receptor source: a human donor in good health.

This clonotype came up a few times. This chain uses TRBV19 with TRBJ1-2; 7 bases fit TRBD1. The CDR3 is 15 residues long. The V segment lost 5 bases and the J segment 1 base; nucleotides outside the gene matches: 7. Germline V lookup: CDR1 LNHDA, CDR2 SQIVND (reference sequence). The CDR3 nucleotides read TGTGCCAGTAGTCGGGACAGCCTTATTAACTATGGCTACACCTTC. This translates into CASSRDSLINYGYTF.

The chain links TRBV5-1 to TRBJ2-4; 9 positions agree with TRBD1. Trimming cost V 4 bases and J 8 bases; bases outside gene matches: 7. CDR1 and CDR2 from the germline V gene are SGHRS and YFSETQ. The CDR3 is made up of 14 amino acids. CDR3 nucleotides: TGCGCCAGCAGCCCCGGGACAGGGATCGACATTCAGTACTTC. It yields the protein CASSPGTGIDIQYF.

There are a few counts of this clonotype. The genes are TRBV29-1 and TRBJ2-5; tentative D call: TRBD2 (5 bases). This CDR3 has 14 amino acids. Trimming stripped 0 bases from V and 3 bases from J, with 11 bases between. The germline V gene has CDR1 SQVTM and CDR2 ANQGSEA. The CDR3 reads CSVEDGRGKETQYF. As DNA, the CDR3 is TGCAGCGTTGAAGATGGACGGGGAAAAGAGACCCAGTACTTC.

The chain joins TRBV20-1 to TRBJ2-3; 8 bases are shared with TRBD1. The CDR3 is made up of 14 amino acids. The germline gives CDR1 DFQATT, CDR2 SNEGSKA (reference sequence). With 2 bases clipped from V and 0 bases from J, the junction kept 1 base outside the gene matches. CDR3 nucleotides: TGCAGTGCTAGATGGGACAGGAGCACAGATACGCAGTATTTT. This codes for CSARWDRSTDTQYF.

The CDR3 bases are TGTGCCAGCAGCCGATCGTGGACAGGGGTAAAATACAATGAGCAGTTCTTC. This gives the protein CASSRSWTGVKYNEQFF. The rearrangement joins TRBV7-9 to TRBJ2-1, with 9 bases that match TRBD1. CDR3 length equals 17 residues. Trimming cost V 5 bases and J 4 bases; bases outside gene matches: 12. The V gene's germline CDR1 is SEHNR and CDR2 FQNEAQ (reference sequence).

This clonotype was seen more than once but under ten times. This chain links TRBV5-6 with TRBJ1-2, with a weak D call TRBD1 (5 bases). Per the germline V gene, CDR1 is SGHDT and CDR2 is YYEEEE. The CDR3 runs to 17 residues. Trimming removed 4 bases from V and 12 bases from J, with 31 bases in between. The CDR3: CASSQTGTDFYRIPDTF. CDR3 nucleotides: TGTGCCAGCAGCCAAACCGGGACGGACTTCTACCGTATACCCGACACCTTC.

This clonotype was observed a few times. The chain carries TRBV7-8 and TRBJ2-5, with 7 bases aligning to TRBD2. V shed 5 bases and J 2 bases; nucleotides not matched to a gene: 5. The CDR3 has 14 residues. Germline V gene lookup returns CDR1 SGHVS and CDR2 FQNEAQ. CDR3 DNA: TGTGCCAGCAGCACCCGGGACTATCAAGAGACCCAGTACTTC. It encodes CASSTRDYQETQYF.

The genes are TRBV20-1 and TRBJ2-1; 9 bases match TRBD2. Germline V lookup: CDR1 DFQATT, CDR2 SNEGSKA (reference sequence). The length of the CDR3 is 16 residues. V lost 1 base, J lost 7 bases, and 11 bases stayed unmatched. Here the CDR3 reads CSARAPGLARQNEQFF. DNA of the CDR3: TGCAGTGCTAGAGCCCCCGGACTAGCGAGGCAAAATGAGCAGTTCTTC.

Regarding this clonotype: Since a much larger clone is just one base distant, this may be a read error. V usage is TRBV4-2 and J usage is TRBJ2-1; TRBD2 agrees at 9 bases. The CDR3 runs to 15 residues. Trimming took 4 bases from V and 8 from J; bases not matched to a gene: 9. CDR1 and CDR2 from the germline V gene are LGHNA and YNFKEQ. CDR3 DNA sequence: TGTGCCAGCAGCCCCTGTGGCGGGGGGGCCTATGAGCAGTTCTTC. Translated: CASSPCGGGAYEQFF.

In the case of this clonotype: A read error may account for a junction end that differs from germline. This sequence joins TRBV18 and TRBJ2-7, with 9 positions matching TRBD1. The CDR3 contains 16 residues. Germline CDR1 reads KGHSH; CDR2 reads LQKENI. CDR3 in DNA: TGTGCCAGCTCACCACCACCGGGACAGGGCACCTACAAGCAGTACTTC. Translation: CASSPPPGQGTYKQYF.

The sample holds a few counts of this clonotype. The rearrangement links TRBV20-1 to TRBJ1-2; D is undetermined. The CDR3 totals 10 residues. V was trimmed by 6 bases and J by 3 bases, leaving 5 bases between them. Germline V CDR1 and CDR2: DFQATT, SNEGSKA (reference sequence). CDR3 coding DNA: TGCAGTGCAGCATACTATGGCTACACCTTC. It yields the protein CSAAYYGYTF.

This clonotype has a handful of counts. This rearrangement joins TRBV7-9 to TRBJ2-5; no clear D gene. The CDR3 is made up of 14 amino acids. The V gene lost 5 bases and the J gene lost 2 bases, with 12 bases spanning the gap. Germline lookup yields CDR1 SEHNR and CDR2 FQNEAQ (reference sequence). In nucleotides, the CDR3 is TGTGCCAGCAGCCCACCGAAAAGACAAGAGACCCAGTACTTC. Translating it yields CASSPPKRQETQYF.

This clonotype was observed a handful of times. The chain has TRBV20-1 and TRBJ2-7, with 10 bases identical to TRBD2. CDR1 and CDR2 (germline): DFQATT, SNEGSKA (reference sequence). The CDR3 loop spans 13 amino acids. V lost 7 bases, J lost 3 bases, and 6 bases stayed unmatched. CDR3 region: CSGTSGEFYEQYF. For the CDR3, the DNA is TGCAGTGGAACTAGCGGGGAGTTCTACGAGCAGTACTTC.

Details on this clonotype: The junction shows a germline mismatch at one end, possibly a read error. The J gene is TRBJ1-4, the V gene TRBV5-1; TRBD1 aligns across 7 bases. The CDR3 has 15 amino acids. Germline loops: CDR1 SGHRS, CDR2 YFSETQ. Written as DNA, the CDR3 is TGCGCCAGCAGCCGGGGGGACAGCGAAAATGAAAAGCTGTTTTTT. Residues: CASSRGDSENEKLFF.

The gene calls are TRBV6-5 and TRBJ2-5; 7 nucleotides align to TRBD2. Unmatched junction bases numbered 7, after V lost 2 bases and J lost 4 bases. CDR1 and CDR2 from the germline V gene are MNHEY and SVGAGI. The CDR3 consists of 15 residues. CDR3 nucleotides: TGTGCCAGCAGTTACAGTCTAACGGGAGGAGAGACCCAGTACTTC. Its protein product is CASSYSLTGGETQYF.

This clonotype was seen a few times. Here the CDR3 DNA reads TGTGCCAGCAGTTTAAGAGGGGTCACCGGGCAGGGGTACCCCTACGAGCAGTACTTC. Amino acids: CASSLRGVTGQGYPYEQYF. The chain links TRBV28 to TRBJ2-5; maybe TRBD1 (6 bases). The DNA end is a closer match to TRBJ2-7, so the J assignment may be wrong. The CDR3 spans 19 residues. Germline loops: CDR1 MDHEN, CDR2 SYDVKM.

The chain joins TRBV7-9 to TRBJ1-4, with D maybe TRBD1 (6 bases). Deletions cut 5 bases from V and 12 bases from J, with 22 bases between. The CDR3 has 15 amino acids. The germline gives CDR1 SEHNR, CDR2 FQNEAQ (reference sequence). Here the CDR3 DNA reads TGTGCCAGCAGCCCCTCGACGGGGGCCCCAGAGGAACTGTTTTTT. Translation: CASSPSTGAPEELFF.

The sample holds a few counts of this clonotype. The chain employs TRBV4-2 and TRBJ2-3, with no clear D. The germline V gene encodes CDR1 LGHNA and CDR2 YNFKEQ. V dropped 0 bases and J dropped 1 base, with 11 bases sitting between them. The CDR3 has 16 amino acids. The CDR3 sequence: CASSQEGRTGTDTQYF. The CDR3 bases are TGTGCCAGCAGCCAAGAAGGGCGTACCGGCACAGATACGCAGTATTTT.

This rearrangement joins TRBV7-9 to TRBJ1-5; D possibly corresponds to TRBD1 (5 bases). Trimming shortened V by 5 bases and J by 5 bases, and 13 bases separated the two germline ends. This CDR3 is 14 amino acids long. Looked up from germline, CDR1 is SEHNR and CDR2 is FQNEAQ (reference sequence). CDR3 nucleotide sequence: TGTGCCAGCAGCGTCGGGGGGATCCATCAGCCCCAGCATTTT. It codes for CASSVGGIHQPQHF.

The chain is built from TRBV7-2 and TRBJ2-7; 7 nucleotides align to TRBD1. The J segment lost 4 bases and the V segment lost 0 bases, leaving 3 bases of the junction unmatched. The CDR3 totals 14 residues. Germline V gene sequence: CDR1 SGHTA, CDR2 FQGNSA. The CDR3 DNA is TGTGCCAGCAGCTTAGCAAAGGGACAGTACGAGCAGTACTTC. It specifies CASSLAKGQYEQYF.

A note on this clonotype: The CDR3 does not end in the conserved phenylalanine or tryptophan, so this is likely a read error. The DNA is left out, because the CDR3 cannot be placed on it with certainty; the CDR3 is given as TCRdb lists it. The chain uses TRBV29-1 and TRBJ2-5; TRBD1 was called by the table and not checked on the DNA. From germline, CDR1 is SQVTM and CDR2 ANQGSEA. Counting both end residues, the CDR3 totals 13 amino acids. CDR3 protein: CSVEVQDIYTFGS.

This clonotype appeared many times. The chain employs TRBV29-1 and TRBJ1-2, with D maybe TRBD1 (5 bases). The germline CDR1 and CDR2 sequences are SQVTM and ANQGSEA. This CDR3 is 11 amino acids long. V lost 4 bases and J lost 2, with 5 bases in between. CDR3 DNA sequence: TGCAGCGTTGCAGGGAACTATGGCTACACCTTC. Residues: CSVAGNYGYTF. The full variable domain, its missing parts supplied by reference TRBV29-1 and TRBJ1-2, is SAVISQKPSRDICQRGTSLTIQCQVDSQVTMMFWYRQQPGQSLTLIATANQGSEATYESGFVIDKFPISRPNLTFSTLTVSNMSPEDSSIYLCSVAGNYGYTFGSGTRLTVV.

The chain is built from TRBV12-5 and TRBJ2-7; perhaps TRBD2 as D (5 bases). Germline V gene data show CDR1 as LGHNT and CDR2 as FRNRAP. The CDR3 is made up of 13 amino acids. The V gene lost 2 bases and the J gene lost 1 base, with 6 bases spanning the gap. In DNA form, the CDR3 reads TGTGCTAGTGGTTTGAGCGGATCCTACGAGCAGTACTTC. Translation gives CASGLSGSYEQYF.

The chain couples TRBV7-8 to TRBJ2-3; the D gene could be TRBD1 or TRBD2 (5 bases each). The germline V gene has CDR1 SGHVS and CDR2 FQNEAQ. V was pared by 5 bases and J by 0 bases, with 15 bases between. This CDR3 region has 16 residues. The CDR3 nucleotides read TGTGCCAGCAGCGGACTTACGACAGCTAGCACAGATACGCAGTATTTT. Amino acids: CASSGLTTASTDTQYF.

The chain has TRBV29-1 and TRBJ2-2, with 8 bases lining up with TRBD1. The ends lost 7 bases at V and 6 bases at J; junction bases unmatched: 1. CDR1 and CDR2 from the germline V gene are SQVTM and ANQGSEA. The CDR3 is 11 amino acids. The CDR3 spells CSAQGAGELFF. CDR3 sequence (DNA): TGCAGCGCACAGGGGGCCGGGGAGCTGTTTTTT.